These 11 T cell receptor beta chains originate from one sample sequenced in a study of molecular identifiers for immune sequencing clone quantification. In TCRdb, the PCR reads were re-called with MiXCR into one record per CDR3 protein. The sample lists hundreds of thousands of distinct CDR3 sequences; roughly 27% were seen once. The sample was naive CD8+ T cells from blood, with Jurkat cell RNA spiked in. Subset of the sample: FACS-sorted CD8+CD4-CCR7+CD45RA+ naive T cells. All receptors derive from a human donor in good health. Some libraries in this study had Jurkat cell RNA spiked in.

J is TRBJ2-7 and V is TRBV19; D gene ambiguous. Trimming left V 2 bases short and J 2 bases short, with 10 bases between. The CDR3 spans 14 residues. From germline, CDR1 is LNHDA and CDR2 SQIVND (reference sequence). DNA of the CDR3: TGTGCCAGTAGTATACTCAGGAAACCCTACGAGCAGTACTTC. This gives the protein CASSILRKPYEQYF.

The genes are TRBV2 and TRBJ2-7; a weak D match, TRBD2 (6 bases). Germline V CDR1 and CDR2: SNHLY, FYNNEI. This CDR3 comprises 17 residues. V was shortened by 5 bases and J by 3 bases, with 23 bases between the two germline ends. The CDR3, as DNA: TGTGCCAGCAGTCGCCCTTCGGGGGTCTCCGGGGTCTACGAGCAGTACTTC. Amino acids: CASSRPSGVSGVYEQYF. Variable domain in full (rest from reference TRBV2 and TRBJ2-7): EPEVTQTPSHQVTQMGQEVILRCVPISNHLYFYWYRQILGQKVEFLVSFYNNEISEKSEIFDDQFSVERPDGSNFTLKIRSTKLEDSAMYFCASSRPSGVSGVYEQYFGPGTRLTVT.

The J gene is TRBJ2-5, the V gene TRBV28; no clear D. CDR3 length: 16 amino acids. The germline gives CDR1 MDHEN, CDR2 SYDVKM. V was cut by 4 bases and J by 0 bases, with 15 bases left in between. The CDR3 region has the DNA TGTGCCAGCAGTTCACATACTTCCGCGTACCAAGAGACCCAGTACTTC. Encoded protein: CASSSHTSAYQETQYF.

This clonotype was found many times. The chain recombines TRBV19 with TRBJ1-5; no reliable D call. Deletions cut 0 bases from V and 7 bases from J, with 13 bases between. The CDR3 extends over 15 amino acids. CDR1 and CDR2 (germline): LNHDA, SQIVND (reference sequence). The DNA for the CDR3 is TGTGCCAGTAGTATAGATGCAGGTCGTGGCCAGCCCCAGCATTTT. This sequence encodes CASSIDAGRGQPQHF.

A few counts support this clonotype. The chain carries TRBV20-1 and TRBJ1-4; 9 bases agree with TRBD1. Germline V lookup: CDR1 DFQATT, CDR2 SNEGSKA (reference sequence). Losses at the gene ends were 1 base for V and 7 bases for J; bases not matched to a gene: 10. The CDR3 consists of 16 residues. This CDR3 is CSARVLYGTGIEKLFF. The DNA of the CDR3 is TGCAGTGCTAGAGTCCTCTATGGGACAGGGATTGAAAAACTGTTTTTT.

The V gene is TRBV29-1, the J gene TRBJ1-6; no clear D gene. Looked up from germline, CDR1 is SQVTM and CDR2 is ANQGSEA. V was trimmed by 4 bases and J by 14 bases, leaving 18 bases between them. This CDR3 has 13 amino acids. This CDR3 reads CSVVDSNNQALHF. For the CDR3, the DNA is TGCAGCGTTGTCGATTCCAACAATCAAGCCCTCCACTTT.

There are a few counts of this clonotype. The CDR3 sequence is CASTSGRYNEQFF. The CDR3, as DNA: TGTGCCAGCACTAGCGGCAGATACAATGAGCAGTTCTTC. The chain uses TRBV12-3 or TRBV12-4 and TRBJ2-1, with 7 bases fitting TRBD2. This CDR3 contains 13 residues. Trimming took 7 bases from V and 4 from J; bases not matched to a gene: 4.

The genes are TRBV15 and TRBJ2-7, with a possible D match to TRBD1 (6 bases). Deletions cut 6 bases from V and 0 bases from J, with 18 bases between. The germline gives CDR1 LNHNV, CDR2 YYDKDF (reference sequence). The CDR3 length is 16 residues. As DNA, the CDR3 is TGTGCCACCAGACCCCTAGGACAGTCCCCCTCCTACGAGCAGTACTTC. Its protein is CATRPLGQSPSYEQYF.

This clonotype was detected many times. This chain links TRBV4-3 with TRBJ2-3, with TRBD2 matching over 9 bases. V gave up 2 bases and J gave up 1 base; unmatched junction bases: 7. Per germline, CDR1 LGHNA and CDR2 YSLEER. The CDR3 runs 17 residues. This CDR3 reads CASSQSRGGLGTDTQYF. As DNA, the CDR3 is TGCGCCAGCAGCCAATCGCGGGGGGGCCTCGGCACAGATACGCAGTATTTT.

This clonotype was detected ten times or more. This chain joins TRBV5-1 and TRBJ2-3; 8 bases are a match to TRBD1. Germline V gives CDR1 SGHRS, CDR2 YFSETQ. The CDR3 is 16 residues long. After removal of 2 bases from V and 0 bases from J, the junction contained 5 bases not matched to a gene. The CDR3 region has the DNA TGCGCCAGCAGCTTACACCGGGACAGGAGCACAGATACGCAGTATTTT. Translation gives CASSLHRDRSTDTQYF.

The chain links TRBV7-2 to TRBJ2-7; the D gene is possibly TRBD2 (6 bases). V was cut by 7 bases and J by 5 bases, with 18 bases left in between. Germline lookup yields CDR1 SGHTA and CDR2 FQGNSA. The CDR3 is 14 amino acids. CDR3 sequence reads: CASTRGGTFNEQYF. The CDR3, as DNA: TGTGCCAGCACTAGAGGCGGGACTTTCAACGAGCAGTACTTC.